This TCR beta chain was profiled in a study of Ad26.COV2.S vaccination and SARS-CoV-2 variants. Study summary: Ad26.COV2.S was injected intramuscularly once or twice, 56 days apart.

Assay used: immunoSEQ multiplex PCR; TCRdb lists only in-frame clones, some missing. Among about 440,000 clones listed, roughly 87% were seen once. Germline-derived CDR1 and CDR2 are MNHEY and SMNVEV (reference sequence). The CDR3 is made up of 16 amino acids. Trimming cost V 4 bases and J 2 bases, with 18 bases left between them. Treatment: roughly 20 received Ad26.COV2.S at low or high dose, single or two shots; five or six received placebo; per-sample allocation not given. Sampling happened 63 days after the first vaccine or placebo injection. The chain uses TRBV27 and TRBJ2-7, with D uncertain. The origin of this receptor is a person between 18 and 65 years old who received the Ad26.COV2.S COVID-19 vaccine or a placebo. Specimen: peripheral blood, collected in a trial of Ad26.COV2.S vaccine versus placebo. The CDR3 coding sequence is TGTGCCAGCAGTTACGGTACCCTGAGAACTCCCTACGAGCAGTACTTC. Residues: CASSYGTLRTPYEQYF.